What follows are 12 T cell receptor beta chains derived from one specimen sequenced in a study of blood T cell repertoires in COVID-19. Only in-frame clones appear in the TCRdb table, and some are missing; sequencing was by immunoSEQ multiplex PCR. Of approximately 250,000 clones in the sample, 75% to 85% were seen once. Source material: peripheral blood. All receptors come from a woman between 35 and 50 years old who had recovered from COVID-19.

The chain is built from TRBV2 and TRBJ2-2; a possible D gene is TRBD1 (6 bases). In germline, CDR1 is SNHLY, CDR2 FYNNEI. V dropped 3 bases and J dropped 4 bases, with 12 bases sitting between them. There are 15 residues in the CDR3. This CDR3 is CASSELQGGTGELFF. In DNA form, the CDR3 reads TGTGCCAGCAGTGAGCTACAGGGCGGCACCGGGGAGCTGTTTTTT.

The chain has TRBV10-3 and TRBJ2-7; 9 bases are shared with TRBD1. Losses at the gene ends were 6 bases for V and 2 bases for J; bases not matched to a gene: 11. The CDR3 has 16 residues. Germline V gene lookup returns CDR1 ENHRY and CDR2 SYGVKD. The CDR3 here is CAIRGQGLLNPYEQYF. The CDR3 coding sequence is TGTGCCATCAGGGGACAGGGCCTCTTAAATCCCTACGAGCAGTACTTC.

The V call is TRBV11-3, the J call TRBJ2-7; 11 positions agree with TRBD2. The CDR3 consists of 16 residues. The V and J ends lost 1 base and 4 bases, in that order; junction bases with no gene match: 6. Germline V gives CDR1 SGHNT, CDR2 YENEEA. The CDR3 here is CASSLALAGGTYEQYF. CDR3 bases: TGTGCCAGCAGCTTAGCCCTAGCGGGGGGCACGTACGAGCAGTACTTC.

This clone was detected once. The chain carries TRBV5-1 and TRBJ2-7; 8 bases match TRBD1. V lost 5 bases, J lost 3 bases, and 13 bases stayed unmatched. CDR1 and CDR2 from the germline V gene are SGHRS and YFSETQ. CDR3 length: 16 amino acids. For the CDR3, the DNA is TGCGCCAGCAGAGTATTTCCGGGACAGGTAAACTACGAGCAGTACTTC. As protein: CASRVFPGQVNYEQYF.

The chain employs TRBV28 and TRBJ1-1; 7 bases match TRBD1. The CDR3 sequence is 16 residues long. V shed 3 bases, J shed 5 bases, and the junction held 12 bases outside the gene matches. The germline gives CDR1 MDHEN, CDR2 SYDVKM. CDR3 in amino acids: CASSFRGQSTSTEAFF. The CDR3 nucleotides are TGTGCCAGCAGTTTCCGGGGACAGTCGACTTCTACTGAAGCTTTCTTT.

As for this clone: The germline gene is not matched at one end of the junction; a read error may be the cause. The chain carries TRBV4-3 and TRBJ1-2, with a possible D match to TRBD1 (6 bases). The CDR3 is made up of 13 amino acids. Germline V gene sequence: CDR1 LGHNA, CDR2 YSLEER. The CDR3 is CANSPGQNYGYTF. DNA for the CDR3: TGCGCCAACAGCCCAGGACAGAACTATGGCTACACCTTC.

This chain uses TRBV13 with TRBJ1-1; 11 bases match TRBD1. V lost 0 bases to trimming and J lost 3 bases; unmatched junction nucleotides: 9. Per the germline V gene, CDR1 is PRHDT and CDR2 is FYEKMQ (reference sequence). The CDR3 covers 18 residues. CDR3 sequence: CASSLGGQGADLYTEAFF. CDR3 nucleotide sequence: TGTGCCAGCAGCTTAGGCGGACAGGGGGCGGACCTGTACACTGAAGCTTTCTTT.

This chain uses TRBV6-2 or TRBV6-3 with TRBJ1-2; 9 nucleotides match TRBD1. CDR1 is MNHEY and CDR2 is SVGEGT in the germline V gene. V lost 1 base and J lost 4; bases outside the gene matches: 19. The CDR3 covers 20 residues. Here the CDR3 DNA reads TGTGCCAGCAGTTACTTCCTGCGAACCGGGACAGGGAACTTTTTCTATGGCTACACCTTC. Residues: CASSYFLRTGTGNFFYGYTF.

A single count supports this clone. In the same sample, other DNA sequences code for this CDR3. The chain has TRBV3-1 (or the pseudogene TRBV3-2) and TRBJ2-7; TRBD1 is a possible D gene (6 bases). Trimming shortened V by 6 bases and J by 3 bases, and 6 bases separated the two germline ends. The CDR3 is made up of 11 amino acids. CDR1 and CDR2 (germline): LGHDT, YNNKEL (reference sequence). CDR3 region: CASRQGYEQYF. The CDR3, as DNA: TGTGCCAGCAGACAGGGCTACGAGCAGTACTTC.

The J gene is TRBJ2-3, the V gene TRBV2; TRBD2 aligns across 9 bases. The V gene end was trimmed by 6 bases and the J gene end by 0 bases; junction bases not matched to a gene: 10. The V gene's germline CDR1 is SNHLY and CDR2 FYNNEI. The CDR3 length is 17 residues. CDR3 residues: CASSRSLTSGSTDTQYF. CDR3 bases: TGTGCCAGCAGCAGGTCTCTGACTAGCGGTAGCACAGATACGCAGTATTTT.

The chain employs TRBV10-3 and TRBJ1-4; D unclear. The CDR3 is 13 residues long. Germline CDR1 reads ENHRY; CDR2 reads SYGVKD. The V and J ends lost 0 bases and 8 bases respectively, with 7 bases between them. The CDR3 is CAISESPEEKLFF. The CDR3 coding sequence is TGTGCCATCAGTGAGTCGCCGGAGGAAAAACTGTTTTTT.

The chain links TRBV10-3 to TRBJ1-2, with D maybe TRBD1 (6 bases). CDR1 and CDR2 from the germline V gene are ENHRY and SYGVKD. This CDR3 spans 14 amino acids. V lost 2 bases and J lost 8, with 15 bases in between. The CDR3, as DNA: TGTGCCATCAGTGAGGACCGAGGGGGTGAAGGCTACACCTTC. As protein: CAISEDRGGEGYTF.